The subject of this entry is one T cell receptor beta chain. V lost 5 bases to trimming and J lost 5 bases; unmatched junction nucleotides: 9. CDR1 is MNHNY and CDR2 is SVGAGI in the germline V gene (reference sequence). The CDR3 has 15 amino acids. The sample belongs to a study of blood T cell repertoires in COVID-19. Libraries were prepared by immunoSEQ multiplex PCR; TCRdb keeps only in-frame clonotypes and omits some of them. The data show about 88,000 clones, 90% to 95% seen once. What was sequenced was peripheral blood. The rearrangement joins TRBV6-6 to TRBJ2-3; 8 nucleotides line up with TRBD1. The source of this sequence is a human donor with active COVID-19. The donor label of this sample is uncertain. The CDR3 spells CASSRRTGSGDTQYF. The CDR3 DNA follows: TGTGCCAGCAGTCGACGGACAGGGTCGGGAGATACGCAGTATTTT.